Following are 8 T cell receptor beta chains from one sample sequenced in a study of blood T cell repertoires in COVID-19. Some clones are missing from TCRdb's copy, which holds only in-frame ones; the method was immunoSEQ multiplex PCR. The table shows approximately 41,000 clones, with around 89% occurring only once. Input material: peripheral blood. The receptors come from a human donor in a cohort sampled during active COVID-19.

This clone was counted a few times. The V gene is TRBV19, the J gene TRBJ2-1; 8 positions match TRBD2. The V and J ends lost 4 bases and 4 bases, in that order; junction bases with no gene match: 6. The CDR3 length is 15 residues. The germline CDR1 and CDR2 sequences are LNHDA and SQIVND (reference sequence). CDR3 in DNA: TGTGCCAGTAGTACGGCGACTAGCGAGTACAATGAGCAGTTCTTC. This encodes CASSTATSEYNEQFF.

V and J are TRBV2 and TRBJ2-7, with a tentative D call TRBD1 (6 bases). Trimming pared 10 bases from V and 4 bases from J, leaving 14 bases between. Germline V lookup: CDR1 SNHLY, CDR2 FYNNEI. The CDR3 contains 12 residues. This CDR3 reads CATRDKTYEQYF. The CDR3 nucleotides read TGTGCCACCAGGGACAAGACATACGAGCAGTACTTC.

The V gene is TRBV15, the J gene TRBJ2-1; 11 bases match TRBD2. The CDR3 totals 17 residues. Germline assignment: CDR1 LNHNV and CDR2 YYDKDF (reference sequence). V trimming: 6 bases; J trimming: 6 bases; junction bases outside the gene matches: 13. CDR3 nucleotides: TGTGCCACCAGTAATGCCGAACTAGCGGGAGTAGTCAATGAGCAGTTCTTC. Encoded protein: CATSNAELAGVVNEQFF.

The CDR3 DNA reads as TGTGCCAGTAGCGTTCCTTCGGAGGGAACCGAGCAGTACTTC. Protein sequence: CASSVPSEGTEQYF. This sequence joins TRBV19 and TRBJ2-7, with D tentatively TRBD2 (6 bases). The CDR3 has 14 amino acids. Germline CDR1 is LNHDA and CDR2 is SQIVND (reference sequence). V lost 6 bases to trimming and J lost 6 bases, with 18 bases between them. Full variable domain (outside the CDR3, taken from reference TRBV19 and TRBJ2-7): DGGITQSPKYLFRKEGQNVTLSCEQNLNHDAMYWYRQDPGQGLRLIYYSQIVNDFQKGDIAEGYSVSREKKESFPLTVTSAQKNPTAFYLCASSVPSEGTEQYFGPGTRLTVT.

The chain employs TRBV2 and TRBJ2-6, with 8 bases fitting TRBD1. The CDR3 spans 16 residues. Germline CDR1 and CDR2: SNHLY and FYNNEI. The ends lost 5 bases at V and 4 bases at J; junction bases unmatched: 7. The CDR3 coding sequence is TGTGCCAGCAGTAGGACAGGGTCAGCGGGGGCCAACGTCCTGACTTTC. Translated, it gives CASSRTGSAGANVLTF.

This chain links TRBV10-2 with TRBJ2-5; a possible D gene is TRBD2 (6 bases). Germline V gene data show CDR1 as WSHSY and CDR2 as SAAADI. Trimming stripped 7 bases from V and 3 bases from J, with 12 bases between. The CDR3 runs 13 residues. The CDR3 nucleotides are TGCGCCAGCAAAGGGACTGGAGAAGAGACCCAGTACTTC. Translation gives CASKGTGEETQYF.

The genes are TRBV28 and TRBJ1-2; unclear D gene. Trimming pared 5 bases from V and 2 bases from J, leaving 15 bases between. This CDR3 spans 15 amino acids. Germline CDR1 MDHEN, CDR2 SYDVKM. This CDR3 reads CASSLAAGKNYGYTF. CDR3 in DNA: TGTGCCAGCAGTCTCGCCGCAGGCAAGAACTATGGCTACACCTTC.

V gene TRBV28 combines with J gene TRBJ1-2; 8 positions match TRBD1. This CDR3 contains 16 residues. The trim removed 7 bases at V and 6 bases at J, leaving 16 bases unmatched. The V gene's germline CDR1 is MDHEN and CDR2 SYDVKM. The CDR3 loop reads CASIKSGGAGLNGYTF. For the CDR3, the DNA is TGTGCCAGCATTAAATCAGGGGGCGCGGGGTTGAATGGCTACACCTTC.